One sample yielded the 30 T cell receptor beta chains listed below, sequenced in a study of OX40 agonist ivuxolimab in advanced cancers. TCRdb keeps only in-frame clones here, not all; method: immunoSEQ multiplex PCR. The sample holds approximately 11,000 clones, about 89% seen once. Sequencing was performed on CD4+ or CD8+ T cells sorted from blood, taken in a trial of the OX40 agonist ivuxolimab. The receptors stem from an adult with an advanced solid tumor such as melanoma, head and neck, liver or kidney cancer.

This chain links TRBV7-9 with TRBJ2-7; no reliable D call. The CDR3 is made up of 13 amino acids. Per germline, CDR1 SEHNR and CDR2 FQNEAQ (reference sequence). Trimming removed 4 bases from V and 3 bases from J, with 10 bases in between. Written as DNA, the CDR3 is TGTGCCAGCAGCTCCACTTCCGACTACGAGCAGTACTTC. As protein: CASSSTSDYEQYF.

V gene TRBV2 combines with J gene TRBJ2-1; D not resolved. Deletions cut 3 bases from V and 3 bases from J, with 6 bases between. Germline values: CDR1 SNHLY, CDR2 FYNNEI. CDR3 size: 13 residues. The CDR3 sequence: CASSDGGYNEQFF. In nucleotides, the CDR3 is TGTGCCAGCAGTGACGGCGGCTACAATGAGCAGTTCTTC.

The sample holds a few counts of this clone. In DNA form, the CDR3 reads TGTGCCATCAGTGAGTCGATCGGGGTCCGGGCCCCCTACGAGCAGTACTTC. Protein: CAISESIGVRAPYEQYF. The chain links TRBV10-3 to TRBJ2-7; D might be TRBD2 (5 bases). Deletions cut 0 bases from V and 2 bases from J, with 17 bases between. Germline lookup yields CDR1 ENHRY and CDR2 SYGVKD. CDR3 length: 17 amino acids.

CDR3 sequence: CAISPGGNEETQYF. CDR3 coding DNA: TGTGCCATCAGCCCAGGGGGGAACGAAGAGACCCAGTACTTC. The chain carries TRBV10-3 and TRBJ2-5; D perhaps matches TRBD1 (7 bases). The CDR3 consists of 14 residues. Germline V gene sequence: CDR1 ENHRY, CDR2 SYGVKD. V was clipped by 6 bases and J by 3 bases, with 14 bases between them.

V and J are TRBV9 and TRBJ1-2; D gene ambiguous. With 4 bases removed from V and 4 bases from J, the gap between germline ends came to 8 bases. In germline, CDR1 is SGDLS, CDR2 YYNGEE. The CDR3 covers 12 residues. CDR3 residues: CASSPGSYGYTF. In DNA form, the CDR3 reads TGTGCCAGCAGCCCCGGGTCCTATGGCTACACCTTC. Using reference TRBV9 and TRBJ1-2 for the parts outside the CDR3, the full variable domain is DSGVTQTPKHLITATGQRVTLRCSPRSGDLSVYWYQQSLDQGLQFLIQYYNGEERAKGNILERFSAQQFPDLHSELNLSSLELGDSALYFCASSPGSYGYTFGSGTRLTVV.

The rearrangement joins TRBV30 to TRBJ2-1, with 14 bases matching TRBD2. The CDR3 has 14 amino acids. After removal of 2 bases from V and 8 bases from J, the junction contained 2 bases not matched to a gene. Germline CDR1 reads GTSNPN; CDR2 reads SVGIG (reference sequence). The CDR3 is CAWSRTSGRHEQFF. CDR3 nucleotide sequence: TGTGCCTGGAGTCGGACTAGCGGGAGGCATGAGCAGTTCTTC.

This sequence joins TRBV27 and TRBJ2-7; unclear D gene. Trimming pared 4 bases from V and 4 bases from J, leaving 14 bases between. CDR3 size: 14 residues. Germline CDR1 reads MNHEY; CDR2 reads SMNVEV (reference sequence). CDR3 DNA: TGTGCCAGCAGTTCGGACGGGTTTCAGTACGAGCAGTACTTC. As protein: CASSSDGFQYEQYF.

The chain is built from TRBV6-5 and TRBJ2-7; D not certain. The V end lost 7 bases, the J end lost 4 bases, and 17 bases lay between the germline ends. Per the germline V gene, CDR1 is MNHEY and CDR2 is SVGAGI. The CDR3 has 14 amino acids. This CDR3 is CASKPQEWWYEQYF. DNA of the CDR3: TGTGCCAGCAAACCCCAGGAGTGGTGGTACGAGCAGTACTTC.

This chain connects TRBV30 to TRBJ1-2; perhaps TRBD1 as D (5 bases). The V and J ends lost 2 bases and 1 base respectively, with 11 bases between them. CDR3 length equals 14 residues. CDR1 GTSNPN and CDR2 SVGIG come from the germline V gene (reference sequence). The CDR3 DNA reads as TGTGCCTGGAGTCCCGGGACCGATAACTATGGCTACACCTTC. It encodes CAWSPGTDNYGYTF.

This clone was detected once. The chain carries TRBV5-1 and TRBJ2-2; D gene unclear. Per the germline V gene, CDR1 is SGHRS and CDR2 is YFSETQ. The germline V and J ends were trimmed by 0 bases and 4 bases, with 1 base remaining between them. CDR3 length: 12 residues. This chain's CDR3 is CASSLATGELFF. DNA of the CDR3: TGCGCCAGCAGCTTGGCCACCGGGGAGCTGTTTTTT.

The rearrangement links TRBV28 to TRBJ2-5; possibly TRBD1 for D (6 bases). V was shortened by 6 bases and J by 2 bases, with 16 bases between the two germline ends. Germline lookup yields CDR1 MDHEN and CDR2 SYDVKM. This CDR3 contains 15 residues. The CDR3 reads CASRVPTRGQETQYF. CDR3 nucleotides: TGTGCCAGCAGGGTTCCGACAAGGGGGCAAGAGACCCAGTACTTC.

V usage is TRBV5-6 and J usage is TRBJ1-5; D unresolved. From germline, CDR1 is SGHDT and CDR2 YYEEEE. V dropped 0 bases and J dropped 7 bases, with 11 bases sitting between them. The CDR3 length is 14 residues. CDR3 bases: TGTGCCAGCAGCTTGGCCGCGGGGAAACAGCCCCAGCATTTT. Translating gives CASSLAAGKQPQHF.

This clone was seen a single time. The chain is built from TRBV6-5 and TRBJ1-2, with a possible D match to TRBD1 (5 bases). The CDR3 contains 12 residues. V was pared by 6 bases and J by 13 bases, with 18 bases between. Germline CDR1 reads MNHEY; CDR2 reads SVGAGI. CDR3 DNA sequence: TGTGCCAGCAGACCCTGGGGGGGGGAGTGCACCTTC. It translates to CASRPWGGECTF.

The V call is TRBV12-5, the J call TRBJ2-2; no clear D. The CDR3 has 13 amino acids. The V gene's germline CDR1 is LGHNT and CDR2 FRNRAP. Trimming cost V 2 bases and J 6 bases, with 7 bases left between them. CDR3: CASGLISAGELFF. The CDR3 DNA is TGTGCTAGTGGTTTGATTTCGGCCGGGGAGCTGTTTTTT.

The chain uses TRBV13 and TRBJ2-7; 7 bases align to TRBD2. This CDR3 has 15 amino acids. Per germline, CDR1 PRHDT and CDR2 FYEKMQ (reference sequence). The V and J ends lost 5 bases and 0 bases, in that order; junction bases with no gene match: 7. The DNA of the CDR3 is TGTGCCAGCAGCCCCACCCGACTAGCCTCCTACGAGCAGTACTTC. Translated, it gives CASSPTRLASYEQYF.

J is TRBJ2-7 and V is TRBV9, with D possibly being TRBD1 (6 bases). Germline loops: CDR1 SGDLS, CDR2 YYNGEE. V lost 4 bases to trimming and J lost 2 bases, with 19 bases between them. The CDR3 has 16 residues. The CDR3 sequence: CASSTRTGIGAYEQYF. Written as DNA, the CDR3 is TGTGCCAGCAGCACCCGAACAGGGATAGGGGCCTACGAGCAGTACTTC.

CDR3 sequence (DNA): TGTGCCAGTGACCGACTAGCGCCCTCTCAAGAGACCCAGTACTTC. It specifies CASDRLAPSQETQYF. This rearrangement joins TRBV19 to TRBJ2-5; 8 nucleotides align to TRBD2. This CDR3 contains 15 residues. Looked up from germline, CDR1 is LNHDA and CDR2 is SQIVND (reference sequence). After removal of 8 bases from V and 2 bases from J, the junction contained 10 bases not matched to a gene.

This clone was picked up one time. The chain uses TRBV28 and TRBJ2-7; the D call may be TRBD1 or TRBD2 (6 bases each). The CDR3 extends over 15 amino acids. V was trimmed by 1 base and J by 4 bases, leaving 14 bases between them. Germline V CDR1 and CDR2: MDHEN, SYDVKM. CDR3: CASSLYGGGQYEQYF. DNA for the CDR3: TGTGCCAGCAGTTTATATGGGGGAGGACAGTACGAGCAGTACTTC.

The V gene is TRBV28, the J gene TRBJ2-1; no reliable D call. V lost 2 bases and J lost 5, with 7 bases in between. The germline gives CDR1 MDHEN, CDR2 SYDVKM. The CDR3 covers 13 residues. CDR3 protein: CASSLIRDNEQFF. The CDR3 coding sequence is TGTGCCAGCAGTTTAATAAGGGACAATGAGCAGTTCTTC.

The rearrangement uses TRBV18 and TRBJ2-7; 11 bases match TRBD1. CDR3 length: 14 amino acids. J lost 3 bases, V lost 6 bases, and 4 bases had no gene match. Germline lookup yields CDR1 KGHSH and CDR2 LQKENI. CDR3 bases: TGTGCCAGCTCTCCGGGACAGGGGGTCTACGAGCAGTACTTC. Translated: CASSPGQGVYEQYF.

The chain carries TRBV30 and TRBJ2-1; no reliable D call. This CDR3 spans 12 amino acids. Germline CDR1 and CDR2: GTSNPN and SVGIG (reference sequence). Trimming cost V 1 base and J 9 bases, with 10 bases left between them. CDR3 sequence: CAWSGWSREQFF. Here the CDR3 DNA reads TGTGCCTGGAGTGGCTGGTCCCGTGAGCAGTTCTTC.

The V call is TRBV28, the J call TRBJ2-7; 9 positions match TRBD2. CDR3 length: 16 amino acids. J gave up 2 bases and V 3 bases, and 8 bases lay outside the gene matches. Germline V gene data show CDR1 as MDHEN and CDR2 as SYDVKM. CDR3 sequence reads: CASSFFVSGGPYEQYF. DNA of the CDR3: TGTGCCAGCAGTTTCTTTGTTAGCGGGGGACCCTACGAGCAGTACTTC.

The V call is TRBV19, the J call TRBJ2-1, with D hard to call. Germline CDR1 reads LNHDA; CDR2 reads SQIVND (reference sequence). The ends were cut back, 0 bases at V and 5 bases at J, with 17 bases in the middle. The CDR3 totals 17 residues. The CDR3 loop reads CASSIEGWGLINNEQFF. CDR3 in DNA: TGTGCCAGTAGTATAGAGGGCTGGGGATTAATCAACAATGAGCAGTTCTTC.

The V call is TRBV30, the J call TRBJ1-5, with D unresolved. CDR1 is GTSNPN, CDR2 SVGIG, per germline (reference sequence). V lost 3 bases and J lost 15, with 12 bases in between. The CDR3 has 10 amino acids. CDR3 amino acids: CAWRSRVLHF. The CDR3 DNA is TGTGCCTGGAGGAGTAGGGTACTGCATTTT.

The V gene is TRBV6-5, the J gene TRBJ1-1, with no clear D. The CDR3 sequence is 15 residues long. Per germline, CDR1 MNHEY and CDR2 SVGAGI. V was cut by 0 bases and J by 2 bases, with 10 bases left in between. CDR3 residues: CASSYSYGTNTEAFF. DNA for the CDR3: TGTGCCAGCAGTTACTCGTATGGAACCAACACTGAAGCTTTCTTT.

V usage is TRBV5-6 and J usage is TRBJ2-3; D may be TRBD1 (6 bases). The CDR3 sequence is 16 residues long. CDR1 and CDR2 from the germline V gene are SGHDT and YYEEEE. Between the trimmed V and J ends, which lost 4 bases and 3 bases, there was a span of 18 bases. This CDR3 reads CASSLSTIGGTDTQYF. In DNA, the CDR3 is TGTGCCAGCAGCCTCAGTACTATAGGGGGAACAGATACGCAGTATTTT.

The rearrangement uses TRBV19 and TRBJ1-1, with D uncertain. V was trimmed by 4 bases and J by 6 bases, leaving 12 bases between them. Germline V gene lookup returns CDR1 LNHDA and CDR2 SQIVND (reference sequence). CDR3 length equals 13 residues. This CDR3 reads CASSSGVSAEAFF. In nucleotides, the CDR3 is TGTGCCAGTAGTAGTGGGGTTAGTGCTGAAGCTTTCTTT.

The J gene is TRBJ2-3, the V gene TRBV28, with TRBD2 identical over 10 bases. CDR1 is MDHEN, CDR2 SYDVKM, per germline. The CDR3 runs to 15 residues. V dropped 3 bases and J dropped 6; count of bases not matched to a gene: 6. The CDR3: CASSLIAGGGDTQYF. As DNA, the CDR3 is TGTGCCAGCAGTTTGATAGCGGGAGGAGGGGATACGCAGTATTTT. Together with reference TRBV28 and TRBJ2-3, the CDR3 gives the full variable domain: DVKVTQSSRYLVKRTGEKVFLECVQDMDHENMFWYRQDPGLGLRLIYFSYDVKMKEKGDIPEGYSVSREKKERFSLILESASTNQTSMYLCASSLIAGGGDTQYFGPGTRLTVL.

This clone was observed once. The chain employs TRBV12-5 and TRBJ2-7; a weak D match, TRBD1 (5 bases). The CDR3 loop spans 15 amino acids. Deletions cut 6 bases from V and 5 bases from J, with 20 bases between. Germline values: CDR1 LGHNT, CDR2 FRNRAP. CDR3 amino acids: CASGQPAAGIHEQYF. DNA of the CDR3: TGTGCTAGTGGCCAACCCGCGGCAGGGATCCACGAGCAGTACTTC.

This chain joins TRBV7-9 and TRBJ2-5; 9 bases match TRBD2. Germline lookup yields CDR1 SEHNR and CDR2 FQNEAQ (reference sequence). The V segment lost 7 bases and the J segment 3 bases; nucleotides outside the gene matches: 15. This CDR3 comprises 17 residues. CDR3 coding DNA: TGTGCCAGCACTCTTTTTGGTAGCGGGGGTAGAGAAGAGACCCAGTACTTC. It codes for CASTLFGSGGREETQYF.